The rows below give T cell receptor beta chains drawn from one sample of a study of vaccination and CD4 T cells after COVID-19. Using its own MiXCR run on the PCR reads, TCRdb lists one record per CDR3 protein. The table lists about 15,000 distinct CDR3 sequences, 26% of them singletons. Their antigen targets remain unknown. Material: cultured CD4+ T cells from blood. All receptors derive from a human donor with COVID-19. CDR3s include the opening cysteine and the closing phenylalanine or tryptophan. The D gene is left open where the match is weak. Only part of the rows carry a size: once, few, many, or a class if the clone is expanded.

clone_size,j_call,v_call,d_call,cdr3_nt,cdr3_aa
-,TRBJ1-1,TRBV7-2,TRBD1,TGTGCCAGCAGCTTAGATACAGGGGTCACTGAAGCTTTCTTT,CASSLDTGVTEAFF
-,TRBJ1-6,TRBV7-9,-,TGTGCCAGCAGCTTAAGTGGAACCTATAATTCACCCCTCCACTTT,CASSLSGTYNSPLHF
-,TRBJ1-1,TRBV7-3,-,TGTGCCAGCAGCTTAAAAGGCTCTGGGTCGGGCACTGAAGCTCTCTTT,CASSLKGSGSGTEALF
-,TRBJ2-7,TRBV10-1,-,TGCGCCAGCAGACAGGGTCTAAGGGCCTACGAGCAGTACTTC,CASRQGLRAYEQYF
few,TRBJ2-2,TRBV10-3,-,TGTGCCATCAGTGAGGGAGGGGGACAAACCGGGGAGCTGTTTTTT,CAISEGGGQTGELFF
few,TRBJ2-6,TRBV27,-,TGTGCCAGCAGTTTAGTAGGGGGGGCTGGGGCCAACGTCCTGACTTTC,CASSLVGGAGANVLTF
few,TRBJ1-2,TRBV10-3,-,TGTGCCATCAGTGAGTCTTCGAACTATGGCTACACCTTC,CAISESSNYGYTF
-,TRBJ2-5,TRBV20-1,TRBD1,TGCAGTGCTCTCCACTCACAGGGGCGGGAGACCCAGTACTTC,CSALHSQGRETQYF
-,TRBJ1-2,TRBV19,-,TGTGCCAGTAGGAAGGACAGCTCAACTAACTATGGCTACACCTTC,CASRKDSSTNYGYTF
-,TRBJ1-5,TRBV2,-,TGTGCCAGCAGTGAACTTGGGACACCAAATCAGCCCCAGCATTTT,CASSELGTPNQPQHF
few,TRBJ1-4,TRBV7-9,-,TGTGCCAGCAGCCGTTCCCAGGGTATTGAAGAAAAACTGTTTTTT,CASSRSQGIEEKLFF
-,TRBJ2-1,TRBV27,TRBD2,TGTGCCAGCAGTTTCTCTGGCGGGGGGGCCAATGAGCAGTTCTTC,CASSFSGGGANEQFF
few,TRBJ1-2,TRBV20-1,-,TGCAGTGCTAGCCCCGGGACACTATATGGCTACACCTTC,CSASPGTLYGYTF
-,TRBJ1-6,TRBV27,-,TGTGCCAGCAGTCCATACCGGGGCGCTTATAATTCACCCTTCCACTTT,CASSPYRGAYNSPFHF
few,TRBJ1-3,TRBV6-5,TRBD1,TGTGCCAGCAGTTCCCCCGGGACAGGGACTGGAAACACCATATATTTT,CASSSPGTGTGNTIYF
-,TRBJ2-7,TRBV20-1,-,TGCAGTGCCCTTTTGGGCCGCGTCTACGAGCAGTACTTC,CSALLGRVYEQYF
once,TRBJ2-7,TRBV19,-,TGTGCCAGTAGGGGGGGTCCCTACGAGCAGTACTTC,CASRGGPYEQYF
-,TRBJ2-7,TRBV18,-,TGTGCCAGCTCACCAAATGTCGGGTCGGGAGACGAGCAGTACTTC,CASSPNVGSGDEQYF
-,TRBJ2-7,TRBV20-1,TRBD1,TGCAGCGTTCGGGACAGCTACGAGCAGTACTTC,CSVRDSYEQYF
few,TRBJ1-1,TRBV11-3,-,TGTGCCAGCAGCCCCGGCGACAGAGCCTTGAACACTGAAGCTTTCTTT,CASSPGDRALNTEAFF
few,TRBJ2-7,TRBV6-5,TRBD1,TGTGCCAGCAGTTACGGGCAGGGGGCCTACGAGCAGTACTTC,CASSYGQGAYEQYF
-,TRBJ2-2,TRBV6-1,TRBD2,TGTGCCAGCAGTCGACTAGCGGGGGGGATGAACACCGGGGAGCTGTTTTTT,CASSRLAGGMNTGELFF
few,TRBJ2-3,TRBV20-1,-,TGCAGTGCCAACGATAGACGTAACACAGATACGCAGTATTTT,CSANDRRNTDTQYF
-,TRBJ2-1,TRBV20-1,-,TGCAGTGCTGGCCTACAGGGAGATGAGCAGTTCTTC,CSAGLQGDEQFF
medium-sized,TRBJ1-2,TRBV15,-,TGTGCCACCAGCAGAGAGGGGGGCGACTATGGCTACACCTTC,CATSREGGDYGYTF
-,TRBJ2-2,TRBV28,-,TGTGCCAGCAGGGCTAGTAGGGGAAGCGTGGGGGAGCTGTTTTTT,CASRASRGSVGELFF
few,TRBJ1-2,TRBV14,-,TGTGCCAGCAGCCCGACCCTTAACTATGGCTACACCTTC,CASSPTLNYGYTF
-,TRBJ2-1,TRBV28,-,TGTGCCAGCAGTTCCCGGGACAGACTAGCAAATGAGCAGTTCTTC,CASSSRDRLANEQFF
-,TRBJ1-3,TRBV11-2,-,TGTGCCAGCAGCCCAATGGAAAACACCATATATTTT,CASSPMENTIYF